The 15 T cell receptor beta chains listed next were all sequenced from one sample in a study of blood T cell repertoires in COVID-19. Profiled with immunoSEQ multiplex PCR; TCRdb holds only in-frame clones, not every one. The top ten clones hold under 1.5% of a sample with 60,000 to 85,000 clones, 90% of them seen once. Material for sequencing was peripheral blood. These receptor sequences come from a middle-aged man with acute or convalescent COVID-19.

This chain joins TRBV27 and TRBJ2-7; D remains ambiguous. The CDR3 length is 14 residues. Trimming removed 1 base from V and 5 bases from J, with 12 bases in between. Germline V gives CDR1 MNHEY, CDR2 SMNVEV (reference sequence). This chain's CDR3 is CASSLLPQPNEQYF. The CDR3 DNA is TGTGCCAGCAGTTTATTACCACAGCCCAACGAGCAGTACTTC.

The chain uses TRBV5-6 and TRBJ1-6; 7 nucleotides align to TRBD1. After removal of 4 bases from V and 9 bases from J, the junction contained 7 bases not matched to a gene. This CDR3 comprises 14 residues. From germline, CDR1 is SGHDT and CDR2 YYEEEE. The CDR3 region is CASSPQGVGSPLHF. The CDR3, as DNA: TGTGCCAGCAGCCCCCAGGGGGTCGGTTCACCCCTCCACTTT.

The rearrangement uses TRBV24-1 and TRBJ2-3; 8 bases align to TRBD2. V was clipped by 7 bases and J by 1 base; unmatched bases: 3. This CDR3 contains 14 residues. Germline values: CDR1 KGHDR, CDR2 SFDVKD. CDR3 protein: CATRSSGGTDTQYF. In DNA form, the CDR3 reads TGTGCCACCAGAAGTAGCGGGGGCACAGATACGCAGTATTTT.

This chain connects TRBV27 to TRBJ1-5; maybe TRBD1 (5 bases). This CDR3 has 16 residues. Germline CDR1 and CDR2: MNHEY and SMNVEV (reference sequence). V was cut by 6 bases and J by 2 bases, with 17 bases left in between. CDR3 sequence (DNA): TGTGCCAGCAGGGGGGAGGGTGTAGGTGGCAATCAGCCCCAGCATTTT. It is translated as CASRGEGVGGNQPQHF.

This clone has more than one count but fewer than ten. The J gene is TRBJ1-1, the V gene TRBV5-1, with TRBD1 matching over 9 bases. This CDR3 contains 14 residues. The V and J ends lost 4 bases and 0 bases, in that order; junction bases with no gene match: 1. In germline, CDR1 is SGHRS, CDR2 YFSETQ. CDR3 protein: CASSRDRVNTEAFF. CDR3 coding DNA: TGCGCCAGCAGCCGGGACAGGGTGAACACTGAAGCTTTCTTT.

The chain combines TRBV2 with TRBJ1-4; possible D gene TRBD1, 6 bases. The CDR3 has 14 amino acids. CDR1 and CDR2 (germline): SNHLY, FYNNEI. Trimming pared 7 bases from V and 10 bases from J, leaving 19 bases between. The CDR3 DNA is TGTGCCAGCACCGGCATAGGGGGGGGTGGAAAACTGTTTTTT. Translation gives CASTGIGGGGKLFF.

The gene calls are TRBV4-3 and TRBJ2-2, with D uncertain. The CDR3 spans 15 residues. Between the trimmed V and J ends, which lost 0 bases and 2 bases, there was a span of 7 bases. CDR1 and CDR2 from the germline V gene are LGHNA and YSLEER. For the CDR3, the DNA is TGCGCCAGCAGCCAAGAAGCAACCAACACCGGGGAGCTGTTTTTT. Protein sequence: CASSQEATNTGELFF.

V is TRBV24-1 and J is TRBJ2-5; 12 bases line up with TRBD1. The CDR3 runs 17 residues. V lost 4 bases and J lost 5; bases outside the gene matches: 10. Germline CDR1 KGHDR, CDR2 SFDVKD. The CDR3 sequence is CATSENPGQGAYETQYF. CDR3 in DNA: TGTGCCACCAGTGAGAACCCGGGACAGGGGGCTTATGAGACCCAGTACTTC.

The chain has TRBV7-2 and TRBJ2-2; 10 bases agree with TRBD2. The J segment lost 6 bases and the V segment lost 1 base, leaving 8 bases of the junction unmatched. CDR3 length: 17 residues. Germline assignment: CDR1 SGHTA and CDR2 FQGNSA. This CDR3 is CASSLVLAGEGAGELFF. The CDR3, as DNA: TGTGCCAGCAGCTTAGTGCTAGCGGGGGAAGGTGCCGGGGAGCTGTTTTTT. Supplemented by reference TRBV7-2 and TRBJ2-2, the full variable domain reads GAGVSQSPSNKVTEKGKDVELRCDPISGHTALYWYRQSLGQGLEFLIYFQGNSAPDKSGLPSDRFSAERTGGSVSTLTIQRTQQEDSAVYLCASSLVLAGEGAGELFFGEGSRLTVL.

The V call is TRBV5-1, the J call TRBJ1-2, with D hard to call. Trimming took 0 bases from V and 2 from J, leaving 5 bases between them. Germline V CDR1 and CDR2: SGHRS, YFSETQ. CDR3 length equals 13 residues. The CDR3 loop is CASSLGGNYGYTF. CDR3 coding DNA: TGCGCCAGCAGCTTGGGAGGGAACTATGGCTACACCTTC. The full variable domain, with the rest looked up from reference TRBV5-1 and TRBJ1-2, is KAGVTQTPRYLIKTRGQQVTLSCSPISGHRSVSWYQQTPGQGLQFLFEYFSETQRNKGNFPGRFSGRQFSNSRSEMNVSTLELGDSALYLCASSLGGNYGYTFGSGTRLTVV.

CDR3 sequence reads: CASSGTSGVPSYTQYF. The CDR3 DNA sequence: TGTGCCAGCAGCGGAACTAGCGGGGTCCCGTCGTATACGCAGTATTTT. The J gene is TRBJ2-3, the V gene TRBV9, with TRBD2 identical over 10 bases. The CDR3 runs to 16 residues. CDR1 and CDR2 from the germline V gene are SGDLS and YYNGEE. J gave up 7 bases and V 3 bases, and 11 bases lay outside the gene matches.

The chain couples TRBV5-1 to TRBJ1-1; D is possibly TRBD1 (5 bases). The CDR3 contains 13 residues. V shed 7 bases and J shed 1 base, with 11 bases lying between them. Germline-derived CDR1 and CDR2 are SGHRS and YFSETQ. The CDR3 DNA follows: TGCGCCAGCGCCAGGGTTACGAACACTGAAGCTTTCTTT. Its protein is CASARVTNTEAFF.

The chain uses TRBV3-1 (or the pseudogene TRBV3-2) and TRBJ2-3; D not resolved. Germline V gene lookup returns CDR1 LGHDT and CDR2 YNNKEL (reference sequence). Trimming took off 2 bases at V and 2 bases at J, with 5 bases between the two ends. The CDR3 extends over 13 amino acids. The CDR3 here is CASSQTYTDTQYF. The CDR3 region has the DNA TGTGCCAGCAGCCAAACCTACACAGATACGCAGTATTTT.

The J gene is TRBJ2-1, the V gene TRBV7-9; 11 bases are shared with TRBD2. The CDR3 covers 16 residues. Trimming removed 5 bases from V and 4 bases from J; junction bases left unmatched: 7. Germline assignment: CDR1 SEHNR and CDR2 FQNEAQ (reference sequence). CDR3 sequence: CASSTGLAGLYNEQFF. The CDR3 nucleotides are TGTGCCAGCAGCACCGGACTAGCGGGTCTTTACAATGAGCAGTTCTTC. Supplemented by reference TRBV7-9 and TRBJ2-1, the full variable domain reads DTGVSQNPRHKITKRGQNVTFRCDPISEHNRLYWYRQTLGQGPEFLTYFQNEAQLEKSRLLSDRFSAERPKGSFSTLEIQRTEQGDSAMYLCASSTGLAGLYNEQFFGPGTRLTVL.

This rearrangement joins TRBV28 to TRBJ2-2, with 8 bases identical to TRBD2. This CDR3 contains 16 residues. Germline CDR1 reads MDHEN; CDR2 reads SYDVKM. Losses at the gene ends were 3 bases for V and 0 bases for J; bases not matched to a gene: 3. This chain's CDR3 is CASSFTGGANTGELFF. DNA of the CDR3: TGTGCCAGCAGTTTTACCGGGGGGGCGAACACCGGGGAGCTGTTTTTT.